This T cell receptor beta chain originates from a study of blood T cells in healthy people across ages. Trimming left V 3 bases short and J 3 bases short, with 20 bases between. Looked up from germline, CDR1 is SNHLY and CDR2 is FYNNEI. CDR3 size: 17 residues. Then a second PCR, running roughly 7 to 11 cycles, was carried out with a sample-barcoded 5' primer and a J-beta primer mix. There were at least 2.5 million CDR3-containing paired-end reads obtained from each sample. MiXCR, run by TCRdb on the 5' RACE reads, gives a single entry per CDR3 protein. The sample lists roughly 1.7 million distinct CDR3 sequences, 30% to 35% occurring once.

J is TRBJ1-2 and V is TRBV2, with D hard to call. This sequence originates from a woman aged 25 to 45 in good health. The sample comprised blood. CDR3: CASSDPFAPGRDYGYTF. The CDR3 nucleotides read TGTGCCAGCAGTGACCCTTTCGCCCCCGGTAGGGACTATGGCTACACCTTC.